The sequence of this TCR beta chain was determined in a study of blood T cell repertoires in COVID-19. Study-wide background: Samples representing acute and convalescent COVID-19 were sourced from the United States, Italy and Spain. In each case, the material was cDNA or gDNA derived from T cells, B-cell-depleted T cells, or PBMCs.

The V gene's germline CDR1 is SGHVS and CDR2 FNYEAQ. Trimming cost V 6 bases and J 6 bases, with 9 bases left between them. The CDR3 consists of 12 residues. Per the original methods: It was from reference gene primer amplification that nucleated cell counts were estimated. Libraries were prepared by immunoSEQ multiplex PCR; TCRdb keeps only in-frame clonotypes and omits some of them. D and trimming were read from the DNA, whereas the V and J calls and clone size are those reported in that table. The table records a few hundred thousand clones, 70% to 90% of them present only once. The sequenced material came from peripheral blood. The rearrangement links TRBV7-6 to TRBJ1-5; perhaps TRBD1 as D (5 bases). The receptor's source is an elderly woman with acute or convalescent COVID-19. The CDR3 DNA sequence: TGTGCCAGCAGTAGGAGGGGTCAGCCCCAGCATTTT. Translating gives CASSRRGQPQHF.